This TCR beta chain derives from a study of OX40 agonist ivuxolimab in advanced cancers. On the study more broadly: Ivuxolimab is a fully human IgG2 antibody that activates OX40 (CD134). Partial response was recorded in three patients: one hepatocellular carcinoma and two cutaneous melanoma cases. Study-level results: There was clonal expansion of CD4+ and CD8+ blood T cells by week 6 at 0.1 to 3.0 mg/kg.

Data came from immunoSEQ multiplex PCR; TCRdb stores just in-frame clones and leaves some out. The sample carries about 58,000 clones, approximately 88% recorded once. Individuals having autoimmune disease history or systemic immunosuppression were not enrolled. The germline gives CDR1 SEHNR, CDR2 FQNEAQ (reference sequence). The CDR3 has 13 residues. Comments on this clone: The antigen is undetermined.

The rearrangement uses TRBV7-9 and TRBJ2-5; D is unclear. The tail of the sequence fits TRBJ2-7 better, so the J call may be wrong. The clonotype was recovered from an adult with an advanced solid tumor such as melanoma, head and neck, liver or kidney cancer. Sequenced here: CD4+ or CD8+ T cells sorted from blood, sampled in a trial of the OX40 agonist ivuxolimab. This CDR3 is CASSSARRYEQYF. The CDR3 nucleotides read TGTGCCAGCAGCTCGGCTAGAAGATACGAGCAGTACTTC.